This TCR beta chain stems from a study of T cells in Graves' hyperthyroidism and ophthalmopathy (dated by TCRdb to the late 2010s). Concerning the study at large: A discovery cohort of approximately 97 patients, about 43 with Graves' ophthalmopathy and 55 to 60 with stable Graves' hyperthyroidism, was used to find distinguishing TCR V-J signatures. Prospective prediction of ophthalmopathy was tested in an independent validation cohort of 18 to 20 hyperthyroidism patients and 17 patients who later progressed to ophthalmopathy. In about 6 Graves' hyperthyroidism patients, the study also compared T-cell repertoires from thyroid tissue with T-cell repertoires from blood. After blood sampling, hyperthyroidism patients were treated with methimazole at a starting dose of 30 mg daily, and ophthalmopathy patients were treated with high-dose intravenous methylprednisolone. For training and testing, the 100 or so patients in the discovery cohort were randomly divided in a 7:3 ratio. TCR Vbeta CDR3 sequencing of approximately 140 peripheral blood samples (43 ophthalmopathy, 75 to 85 hyperthyroidism and roughly 17 progressor patients) is reported in the paper.

Study-wide conclusions, independent of this receptor: Most expanded thyroid clonotypes (frequency above 0.001) were also detected in blood, a finding suggesting that blood repertoires may reflect thyroid immune responses. During validation, the model predicted progression to ophthalmopathy a median of approximately 6 months ahead of onset, with almost 71% sensitivity and 72% to 85% specificity. A 13 V-J signature model separated ophthalmopathy from stable hyperthyroidism, with approximately 87% sensitivity and 81.08% specificity in cross-validation and 80%/75% in testing. Sample size was not statistically predetermined, and investigators were not blinded to group allocation.

The study excluded patients with uncontrolled infections, other autoimmune diseases, pregnancy or lactation. Diagnoses were established on the basis of clinical symptoms, serum thyroxine and TRAb, thyroid ultrasound, and orbital computed tomography. Total RNA was extracted with Trizol reagent, and quality was checked on an Agilent 2100 Bioanalyzer. Concerning this clonotype: The target of this receptor is not known. Qualities for individual bases were not recorded, and no much larger clone is one base off.

The TCR beta CDR3 regions were amplified from RNA transcripts. For the first round of RT-PCR on the TCR CDR3, the HTBI primer set was used together with the Qiagen OneStep RT-PCR kit. Libraries were constructed in a second round of multiplex PCR, after which size selection and purification were performed. The libraries were sequenced on an Illumina HiSeq2000 using paired-end 100 bp reads. Turning to the authors' computational methods: SOAPnuke was used to process the raw data, with reads discarded if the reads contained adapters or uncalled bases, had a mean Phred below 15, or lacked an exact constant-primer or identifier match. COPE v1.2.5 was used to merge high-quality paired reads, and clonotypes were defined as unique nucleotide sequences. MiTCR v1.1 was used to align the clonotypes against IMGT TRBV, TRBD and TRBJ reference segments. Only V-J combinations with frequency above 0.0001, covering 99.2% of repertoires, were analysed. The TCS score was defined as F50 (clonal expansion) divided by E x V (chaos), with BLOSUM62-based TCRdist calculated between CDR3 peptides within each V-J. Welch's t-statistics and random forest reduced 514 V-J features to under 15, which were used in a naive Bayes classifier (R e1071). The Morisita-Horn index was used to measure how similar the thyroid and blood repertoires were. Using fastp at Q25 and MiXCR, TCRdb reprocessed the public reads and kept productive beta chains. Under each unique CDR3 protein, matching rows form one entry showing the most common genes and DNA. Clone size and V and J calls follow TCRdb, not the original study. Counted in this sample were roughly 500,000 distinct CDR3 sequences; 46% of them appeared once. The ten largest clones represent approximately 44% of the sample.

Sequencing input: peripheral blood or thyroid tissue (not recorded which). The sequence was obtained from an adult woman with Graves' disease, either hyperthyroidism or ophthalmopathy (not recorded which).

The CDR3 reads as follows: CASSLEPRIYEQYF. At the DNA level, the sequence is TGTGCCAGCAGCTTAGAGCCCAGAATTTACGAGCAGTACTTC. The chain employs TRBV11-2 and TRBJ2-7, with no confident D gene call. The germline ends are 10 bases apart after V is trimmed by 0 bases and J by 4 bases. In the germline V gene, CDR1 corresponds to SGHAT and CDR2 to FQNNGV. Measured from the cysteine to the phenylalanine, the CDR3 is 14 residues long. Only the CDR3 region is kept as DNA, spanning 42 bases read in frame from base 1. Joined to the reference TRBV11-2 and TRBJ2-7 proteins, this CDR3 gives the full variable domain: EAGVAQSPRYKIIEKRQSVAFWCNPISGHATLYWYQQILGQGPKLLIQFQNNGVVDDSQLPKDRFSAERLKGVDSTLKIQPAKLEDSAVYLCASSLEPRIYEQYFGPGTRLTVT.